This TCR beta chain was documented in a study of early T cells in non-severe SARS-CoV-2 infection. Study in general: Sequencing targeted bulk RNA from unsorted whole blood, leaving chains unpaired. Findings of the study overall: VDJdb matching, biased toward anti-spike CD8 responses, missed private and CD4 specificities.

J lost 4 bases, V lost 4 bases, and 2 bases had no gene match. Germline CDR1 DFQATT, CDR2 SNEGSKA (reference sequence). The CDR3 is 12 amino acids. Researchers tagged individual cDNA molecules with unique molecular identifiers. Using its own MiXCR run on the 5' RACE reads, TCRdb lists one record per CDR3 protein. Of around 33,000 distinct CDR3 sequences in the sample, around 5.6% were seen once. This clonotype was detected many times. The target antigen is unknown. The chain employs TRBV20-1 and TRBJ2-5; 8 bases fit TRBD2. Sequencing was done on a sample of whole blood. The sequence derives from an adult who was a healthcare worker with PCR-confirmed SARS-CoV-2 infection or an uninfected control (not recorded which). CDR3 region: CSAKSGGETQYF. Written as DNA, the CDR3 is TGCAGTGCTAAAAGCGGGGGAGAGACCCAGTACTTC.